The 7 T cell receptor beta chains reported below all come from one sample, sequenced in a study of cytomegalovirus exposure and HLA in healthy donors. Primers for the PCR totalled 60 Vbeta and 13 Jbeta. Profiling relied on immunoSEQ multiplex PCR, and the TCRdb table lists in-frame clones only, not all of them. This table has about 160,000 clones, 70% to 80% appearing once. The sequenced sample was PBMCs. The receptors were sampled from a middle-aged man in good health and CMV-seropositive.

V usage is TRBV27 and J usage is TRBJ1-5; the D gene is possibly TRBD1 (5 bases). V lost 6 bases to trimming and J lost 5 bases, with 17 bases between them. The CDR3 totals 15 residues. Per the germline V gene, CDR1 is MNHEY and CDR2 is SMNVEV (reference sequence). The CDR3 here is CASSPGEGFYQPQHF. DNA of the CDR3: TGTGCCAGCAGCCCTGGGGAGGGGTTTTATCAGCCCCAGCATTTT.

The chain carries TRBV5-5 and TRBJ1-4, with 8 bases aligning to TRBD1. The CDR3 extends over 17 amino acids. J was trimmed by 9 bases and V by 1 base; bases with no gene match: 14. Looked up from germline, CDR1 is SGHKS and CDR2 is YYEKEE (reference sequence). As DNA, the CDR3 is TGTGCCAGCAGCTTGTATCAGGGGGCGGGCGTGCTGAAAAAACTGTTTTTT. Residues: CASSLYQGAGVLKKLFF.

This rearrangement joins TRBV4-1 to TRBJ2-7, with 9 bases that match TRBD2. Trimming removed 1 base from V and 0 bases from J; junction bases left unmatched: 4. Per germline, CDR1 MGHRA and CDR2 YSYEKL. CDR3 length: 16 amino acids. CDR3 loop: CASSQVAGGSSYEQYF. The CDR3 DNA reads as TGCGCCAGCAGCCAAGTGGCGGGGGGGAGCTCCTACGAGCAGTACTTC.

V usage is TRBV7-2 and J usage is TRBJ1-6; D not certain. The germline gives CDR1 SGHTA, CDR2 FQGNSA. V was trimmed by 8 bases and J by 9 bases, leaving 17 bases between them. The CDR3 is made up of 14 amino acids. For the CDR3, the DNA is TGTGCCAGCCTGGTTGGGAGGTCGGGTTCACCCCTCCACTTT. Protein: CASLVGRSGSPLHF.

The rearrangement joins TRBV5-1 to TRBJ1-3; D not certain. The germline V gene has CDR1 SGHRS and CDR2 YFSETQ. The V end lost 0 bases, the J end lost 4 bases, and 11 bases lay between the germline ends. The length of the CDR3 is 15 residues. CDR3 protein: CASSLEQLPGNTIYF. CDR3 sequence (DNA): TGCGCCAGCAGCTTGGAACAGTTACCCGGAAACACCATATATTTT.

This clone appeared once. The genes are TRBV4-3 and TRBJ1-1, with TRBD1 as a possible D gene (6 bases). This CDR3 has 14 residues. Germline CDR1 is LGHNA and CDR2 is YSLEER. V was trimmed by 4 bases and J by 4 bases, leaving 13 bases between them. DNA of the CDR3: TGCGCCAGCAGCCCAGGGGAAGGGGTCACTGAAGCTTTCTTT. It yields the protein CASSPGEGVTEAFF.

The genes are TRBV10-3 and TRBJ2-7; 10 nucleotides match TRBD1. The V gene's germline CDR1 is ENHRY and CDR2 SYGVKD. CDR3 size: 15 residues. Trimming removed 6 bases from V and 5 bases from J; junction bases left unmatched: 10. CDR3 residues: CAISQGQGVGDEQYF. As DNA, the CDR3 is TGTGCCATCAGCCAAGGACAGGGGGTAGGTGACGAGCAGTACTTC.